The 20 T cell receptor beta chains below were found in one sample sequenced in a study of cytomegalovirus exposure and HLA in healthy donors. A multiplex PCR was run with 60 Vbeta primers and 13 Jbeta primers. Assay used: immunoSEQ multiplex PCR; TCRdb lists only in-frame clones, some missing. This table lists some 140,000 clones. Sequencing used PBMCs. Every receptor here comes from a woman aged 55-69 years in good health and CMV-seronegative.

The CDR3 DNA reads TGTGCCAGCTCACCCGAGGGGGCAGCGGGCAATCAGCCCCAGCATTTT. It specifies CASSPEGAAGNQPQHF. The chain joins TRBV18 to TRBJ1-5; 7 bases align to TRBD1. This CDR3 has 16 amino acids. Per germline, CDR1 KGHSH and CDR2 LQKENI. Trimming at V came to 3 bases and at J to 2 bases, leaving 7 bases not matched to a gene.

The chain carries TRBV27 and TRBJ1-4; a possible D gene is TRBD1 (6 bases). This CDR3 has 16 amino acids. The V gene's germline CDR1 is MNHEY and CDR2 SMNVEV (reference sequence). Trimming removed 4 bases from V and 7 bases from J, with 19 bases in between. CDR3 region: CASSSFEQGAGEKLFF. The CDR3 DNA sequence: TGTGCCAGCAGTTCTTTTGAACAGGGTGCGGGTGAAAAACTGTTTTTT.

V is TRBV2 and J is TRBJ1-1; TRBD1 is a possible D gene (5 bases). The V gene's germline CDR1 is SNHLY and CDR2 FYNNEI. V was cut by 3 bases and J by 7 bases, with 12 bases left in between. The CDR3 sequence is 13 residues long. CDR3 nucleotides: TGTGCCAGCAGTGACGACAGCGAGAATGAAGCTTTCTTT. This translates into CASSDDSENEAFF.

The chain carries TRBV4-2 and TRBJ2-1; 8 bases line up with TRBD2. This CDR3 is built from 15 residues. V gave up 5 bases and J gave up 5 bases; unmatched junction bases: 8. Germline V lookup: CDR1 LGHNA, CDR2 YNFKEQ. The CDR3 loop reads CASSTGGASHNEQFF. The DNA for the CDR3 is TGTGCCAGCAGCACGGGGGGGGCTAGCCACAATGAGCAGTTCTTC.

This rearrangement joins TRBV9 to TRBJ1-3; no firm D call. The CDR3 loop spans 17 amino acids. In germline, CDR1 is SGDLS, CDR2 YYNGEE. The V gene lost 2 bases and the J gene lost 4 bases, with 19 bases spanning the gap. The CDR3 region is CASSVDRGSREGNTIYF. The CDR3 DNA sequence: TGTGCCAGCAGCGTCGACCGTGGTAGCCGAGAAGGAAACACCATATATTTT. Combining the CDR3 with reference TRBV9 and TRBJ1-3 gives the whole variable domain DSGVTQTPKHLITATGQRVTLRCSPRSGDLSVYWYQQSLDQGLQFLIQYYNGEERAKGNILERFSAQQFPDLHSELNLSSLELGDSALYFCASSVDRGSREGNTIYFGEGSWLTVV.

The rearrangement joins TRBV12-2 to TRBJ2-7; the table's D call of TRBD2 was not tested on the DNA. TRBV12-2 is reported as a pseudogene. CDR3 length equals 16 residues. This CDR3 is CASRSPLIPRAYEQYF. In DNA form, the CDR3 reads TGTGCAAGTCGTTCCCCATTGATACCCCGGGCCTACGAGCAGTACTTC.

V is TRBV5-4 and J is TRBJ1-1; D is possibly TRBD1 (6 bases). The CDR3 covers 14 residues. Germline CDR1 reads SGHNT; CDR2 reads YYREEE (reference sequence). V dropped 5 bases and J dropped 3 bases, with 14 bases sitting between them. The CDR3 DNA sequence: TGTGCCAGCAGACCGGACAGCTTGTACACTGAAGCTTTCTTT. Translation gives CASRPDSLYTEAFF.

This rearrangement joins TRBV5-1 to TRBJ1-4; TRBD1 matches 11 bases. Germline V gives CDR1 SGHRS, CDR2 YFSETQ. The junction had 5 bases not matched to a gene; V was cut back by 7 bases and J by 3 bases. The CDR3 consists of 15 residues. The CDR3 nucleotides read TGCGCCAGCTCGGACAGGGGGCTGTCTAATGAAAAACTGTTTTTT. Protein product: CASSDRGLSNEKLFF.

The J gene is TRBJ1-1, the V gene TRBV30; perhaps TRBD1 as D (5 bases). The CDR3 has 16 amino acids. V was cut by 1 base and J by 1 base, with 16 bases left in between. The germline CDR1 and CDR2 sequences are GTSNPN and SVGIG (reference sequence). CDR3: CAWSARQPTPNTEAFF. The CDR3 coding sequence is TGTGCCTGGAGTGCCCGACAGCCGACCCCGAACACTGAAGCTTTCTTT.

This rearrangement joins TRBV11-3 to TRBJ2-2, with D tentatively TRBD2 (6 bases). The germline CDR1 and CDR2 sequences are SGHNT and YENEEA. The CDR3 consists of 14 residues. The V end was cut by 4 bases, the J end by 7 bases, with 13 bases between. CDR3 protein: CASSSWRGGGELFF. The CDR3, as DNA: TGTGCCAGCAGCTCGTGGCGGGGCGGCGGGGAGCTGTTTTTT.

The J gene is TRBJ1-4, the V gene TRBV5-3; D gene uncertain. TRBV5-3 is flagged as an ORF with uncertain function. The V and J ends lost 1 base and 8 bases respectively, with 12 bases between them. The CDR3 spans 14 residues. The CDR3 loop reads CARSLKSNLEKLFF. CDR3 nucleotides: TGTGCCAGAAGCTTGAAGAGTAACCTCGAAAAACTGTTTTTT.

The rearrangement uses TRBV4-1 and TRBJ1-5; no clear D. The V and J ends lost 2 bases and 3 bases respectively, with 11 bases between them. Germline V gene data show CDR1 as MGHRA and CDR2 as YSYEKL. CDR3 size: 15 residues. As DNA, the CDR3 is TGCGCCAGCAGCCAAAGTCAGGCCTTCAATCAGCCCCAGCATTTT. Protein sequence: CASSQSQAFNQPQHF.

The V call is TRBV5-1, the J call TRBJ1-6, with D maybe TRBD1 (5 bases). This CDR3 is 16 amino acids long. V lost 2 bases and J 6 bases, leaving 15 bases between the germline ends. From germline, CDR1 is SGHRS and CDR2 YFSETQ. Here the CDR3 reads CASSLSGQFSNSPLHF. The CDR3 nucleotides read TGCGCCAGCAGCTTATCCGGACAATTTTCTAATTCACCCCTCCACTTT.

V and J are TRBV15 and TRBJ1-2; TRBD1 aligns across 8 bases. The CDR3 is 14 residues long. Germline CDR1 is LNHNV and CDR2 is YYDKDF (reference sequence). After removal of 5 bases from V and 4 bases from J, the junction contained 6 bases not matched to a gene. This CDR3 is CATSVDRGGYGYTF. CDR3 coding DNA: TGTGCCACCAGCGTCGACAGGGGCGGCTATGGCTACACCTTC.

The chain uses TRBV18 and TRBJ1-1, with D perhaps matching TRBD1 (5 bases). This CDR3 has 13 amino acids. Germline V gives CDR1 KGHSH, CDR2 LQKENI. Between the trimmed V and J ends, which lost 5 bases and 2 bases, there was a span of 9 bases. The CDR3 protein is CASSSTENTEAFF. CDR3 bases: TGTGCCAGCTCATCGACAGAAAACACTGAAGCTTTCTTT.

The chain uses TRBV29-1 and TRBJ1-1, with D unclear. Trimming removed 7 bases at V and 0 bases at J, with 9 bases between. CDR3 size: 12 residues. Looked up from germline, CDR1 is SQVTM and CDR2 is ANQGSEA. CDR3 amino acids: CSASTVNTEAFF. CDR3 in DNA: TGCAGCGCCTCGACTGTGAACACTGAAGCTTTCTTT. Based on the CDR3 plus reference TRBV29-1 and TRBJ1-1, the full variable domain is SAVISQKPSRDICQRGTSLTIQCQVDSQVTMMFWYRQQPGQSLTLIATANQGSEATYESGFVIDKFPISRPNLTFSTLTVSNMSPEDSSIYLCSASTVNTEAFFGQGTRLTVV.

The genes are TRBV2 and TRBJ1-6; D remains ambiguous. V was clipped by 7 bases and J by 0 bases, with 7 bases between them. The CDR3 length is 14 residues. Germline V gene data show CDR1 as SNHLY and CDR2 as FYNNEI. The CDR3 DNA follows: TGTGCCAGCACGGGATCCTCCTATAATTCACCCCTCCACTTT. This sequence encodes CASTGSSYNSPLHF.

The chain has TRBV9 and TRBJ2-7; TRBD2 matches at 7 bases. CDR1 SGDLS and CDR2 YYNGEE come from the germline V gene. This CDR3 contains 15 residues. After removal of 0 bases from V and 4 bases from J, the junction contained 7 bases not matched to a gene. The CDR3 region has the DNA TGTGCCAGCAGCGTAGGAGGCGGGAGTATTTACGAGCAGTACTTC. The encoded protein is CASSVGGGSIYEQYF.

J is TRBJ1-2 and V is TRBV6-1; D is uncertain. From germline, CDR1 is MNHNS and CDR2 SASEGT. V was cut by 0 bases and J by 6 bases, with 14 bases left in between. The CDR3 has 15 amino acids. DNA of the CDR3: TGTGCCAGCAGTGAAGCTGACGGAGCCAGAAATGGCTACACCTTC. Protein: CASSEADGARNGYTF.

V gene TRBV5-1 combines with J gene TRBJ1-2, with 8 bases lining up with TRBD1. Germline loops: CDR1 SGHRS, CDR2 YFSETQ. The junction had 4 bases not matched to a gene; V was cut back by 0 bases and J by 3 bases. This CDR3 has 15 amino acids. For the CDR3, the DNA is TGCGCCAGCAGCTTGGACAGGGGGAATTACTATGGCTACACCTTC. As protein: CASSLDRGNYYGYTF.